This TCR beta chain was identified during a study of blood T cell repertoires in COVID-19. Background on the study: The United States, Italy and Spain were the sources of the acute and convalescent COVID-19 samples.

Methods used by the authors: How many nucleated cells were present was estimated from reference gene primer amplification. Clones were sequenced by immunoSEQ multiplex PCR, and TCRdb holds only the in-frame ones, with some missing. That table is the source of V, J and clone size, and D and trimming were worked out from the DNA. Among a few hundred thousand clones listed, more than 70% were seen once. The source is a man aged 45-65 years with active or convalescent COVID-19. The material sequenced was peripheral blood.

Written as DNA, the CDR3 is TGCGCCAGCAGCTCGGACAGGGTGGGGGAAAAACTGTTTTTT. Protein sequence: CASSSDRVGEKLFF. The gene calls are TRBV4-3 and TRBJ1-4; 8 nucleotides agree with TRBD1. CDR1 and CDR2 from the germline V gene are LGHNA and YSLEER. This CDR3 comprises 14 residues. V dropped 5 bases and J dropped 8; count of bases not matched to a gene: 7.